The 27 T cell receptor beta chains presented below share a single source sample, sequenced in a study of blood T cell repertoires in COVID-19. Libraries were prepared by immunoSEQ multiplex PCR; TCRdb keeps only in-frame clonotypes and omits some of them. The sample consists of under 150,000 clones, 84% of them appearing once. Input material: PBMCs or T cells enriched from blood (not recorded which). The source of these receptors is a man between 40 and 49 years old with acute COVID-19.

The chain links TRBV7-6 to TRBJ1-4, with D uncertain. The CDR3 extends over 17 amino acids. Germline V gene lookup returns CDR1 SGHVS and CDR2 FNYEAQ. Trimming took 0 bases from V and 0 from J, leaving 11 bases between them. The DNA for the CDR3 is TGTGCCAGCAGCTTAGCTCTTAGTAGAACAACTAATGAAAAACTGTTTTTT. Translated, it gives CASSLALSRTTNEKLFF.

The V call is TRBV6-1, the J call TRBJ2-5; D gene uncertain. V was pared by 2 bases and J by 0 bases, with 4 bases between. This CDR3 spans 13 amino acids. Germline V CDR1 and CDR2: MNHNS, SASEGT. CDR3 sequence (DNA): TGTGCCAGCAGTGAACTTTACCAAGAGACCCAGTACTTC. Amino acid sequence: CASSELYQETQYF.

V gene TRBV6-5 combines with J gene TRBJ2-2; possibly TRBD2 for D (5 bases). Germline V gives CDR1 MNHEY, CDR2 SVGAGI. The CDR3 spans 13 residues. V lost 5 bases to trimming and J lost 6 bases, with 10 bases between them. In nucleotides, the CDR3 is TGTGCCAGCAGTAAGCTGGGAGCCGGGGAGCTGTTTTTT. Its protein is CASSKLGAGELFF.

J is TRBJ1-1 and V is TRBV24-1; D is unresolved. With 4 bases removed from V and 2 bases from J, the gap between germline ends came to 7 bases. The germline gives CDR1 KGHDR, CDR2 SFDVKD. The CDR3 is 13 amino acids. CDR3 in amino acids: CATSEAGNTEAFF. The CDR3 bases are TGTGCCACCAGTGAGGCAGGTAACACTGAAGCTTTCTTT.

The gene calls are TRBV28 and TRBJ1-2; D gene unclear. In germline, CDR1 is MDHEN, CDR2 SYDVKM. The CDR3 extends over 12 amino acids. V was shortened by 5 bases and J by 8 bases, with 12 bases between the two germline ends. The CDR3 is CASSRPEVGYTF. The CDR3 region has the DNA TGTGCCAGCAGTAGACCCGAGGTCGGCTACACCTTC.

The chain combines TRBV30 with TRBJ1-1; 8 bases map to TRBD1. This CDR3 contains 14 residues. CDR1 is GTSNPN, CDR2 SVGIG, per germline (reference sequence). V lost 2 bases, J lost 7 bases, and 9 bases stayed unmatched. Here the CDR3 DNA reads TGTGCCTGGAGTTACGACAGGGGTGGGATTGAAGCTTTCTTT. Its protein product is CAWSYDRGGIEAFF.

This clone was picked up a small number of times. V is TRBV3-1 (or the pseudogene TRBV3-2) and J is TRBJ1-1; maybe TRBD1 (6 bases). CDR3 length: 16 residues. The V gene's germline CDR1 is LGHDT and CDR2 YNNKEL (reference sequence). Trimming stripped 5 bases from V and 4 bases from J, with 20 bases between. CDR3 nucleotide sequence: TGTGCCAGCAGCACCTATCGACCAGGGGACCCCACTGAAGCTTTCTTT. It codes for CASSTYRPGDPTEAFF.

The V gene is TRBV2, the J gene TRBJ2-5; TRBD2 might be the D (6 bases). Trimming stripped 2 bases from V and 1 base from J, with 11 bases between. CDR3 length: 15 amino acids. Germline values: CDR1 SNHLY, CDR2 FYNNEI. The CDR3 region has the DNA TGTGCCAGCAGTGAATCTTCGGGAGTCCAAGAGACCCAGTACTTC. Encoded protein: CASSESSGVQETQYF.

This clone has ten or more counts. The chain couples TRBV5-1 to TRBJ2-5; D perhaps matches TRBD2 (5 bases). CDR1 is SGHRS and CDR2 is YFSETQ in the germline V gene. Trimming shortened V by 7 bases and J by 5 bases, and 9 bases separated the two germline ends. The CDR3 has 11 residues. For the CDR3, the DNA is TGCGCCAGCGAGGAGGAGGAGACCCAGTACTTC. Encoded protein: CASEEEETQYF. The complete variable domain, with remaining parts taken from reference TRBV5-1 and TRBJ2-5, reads KAGVTQTPRYLIKTRGQQVTLSCSPISGHRSVSWYQQTPGQGLQFLFEYFSETQRNKGNFPGRFSGRQFSNSRSEMNVSTLELGDSALYLCASEEEETQYFGPGTRLLVL.

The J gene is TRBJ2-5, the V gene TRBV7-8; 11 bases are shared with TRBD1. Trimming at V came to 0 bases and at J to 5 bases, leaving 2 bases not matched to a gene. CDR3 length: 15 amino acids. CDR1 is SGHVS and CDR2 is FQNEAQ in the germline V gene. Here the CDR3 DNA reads TGTGCCAGCAGCTTAGCGGACAGGGGGCAGGAGACCCAGTACTTC. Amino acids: CASSLADRGQETQYF.

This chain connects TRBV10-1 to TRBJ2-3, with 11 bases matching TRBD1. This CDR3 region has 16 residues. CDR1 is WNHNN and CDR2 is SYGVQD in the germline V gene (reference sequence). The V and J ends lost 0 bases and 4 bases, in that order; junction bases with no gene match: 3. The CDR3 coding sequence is TGCGCCAGCAGTGAGTCCCAGGACAGGGGGCCAGATACGCAGTATTTT. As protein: CASSESQDRGPDTQYF.

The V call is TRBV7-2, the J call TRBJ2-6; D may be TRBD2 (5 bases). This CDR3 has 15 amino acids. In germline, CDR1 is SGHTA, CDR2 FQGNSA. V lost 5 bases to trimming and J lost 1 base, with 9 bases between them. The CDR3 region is CASSPRRSGANVLTF. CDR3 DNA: TGTGCCAGCAGCCCCAGGAGGTCTGGGGCCAACGTCCTGACTTTC.

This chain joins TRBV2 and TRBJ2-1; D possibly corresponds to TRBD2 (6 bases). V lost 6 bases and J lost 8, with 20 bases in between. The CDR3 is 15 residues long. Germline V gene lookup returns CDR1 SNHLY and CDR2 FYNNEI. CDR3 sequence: CASSLDRLVSDEQFF. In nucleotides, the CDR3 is TGTGCCAGCAGCCTCGACAGACTAGTTAGCGATGAGCAGTTCTTC. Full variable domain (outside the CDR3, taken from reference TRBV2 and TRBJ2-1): EPEVTQTPSHQVTQMGQEVILRCVPISNHLYFYWYRQILGQKVEFLVSFYNNEISEKSEIFDDQFSVERPDGSNFTLKIRSTKLEDSAMYFCASSLDRLVSDEQFFGPGTRLTVL.

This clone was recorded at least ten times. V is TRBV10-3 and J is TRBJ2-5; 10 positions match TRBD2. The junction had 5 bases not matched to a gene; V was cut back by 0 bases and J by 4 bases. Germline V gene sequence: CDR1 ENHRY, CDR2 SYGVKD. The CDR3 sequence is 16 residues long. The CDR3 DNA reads TGTGCCATCAGTGAGTCTAAACTAGCGGGAATAGAGACCCAGTACTTC. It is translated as CAISESKLAGIETQYF.

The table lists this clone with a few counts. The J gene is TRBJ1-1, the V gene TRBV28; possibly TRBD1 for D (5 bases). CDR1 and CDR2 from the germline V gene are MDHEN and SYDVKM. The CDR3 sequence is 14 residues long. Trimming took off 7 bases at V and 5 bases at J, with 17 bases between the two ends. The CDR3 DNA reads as TGTGCCAGCACCCAGAAATGGGGCGTTACTGAAGCTTTCTTT. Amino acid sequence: CASTQKWGVTEAFF. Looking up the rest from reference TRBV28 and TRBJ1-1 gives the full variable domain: DVKVTQSSRYLVKRTGEKVFLECVQDMDHENMFWYRQDPGLGLRLIYFSYDVKMKEKGDIPEGYSVSREKKERFSLILESASTNQTSMYLCASTQKWGVTEAFFGQGTRLTVV.

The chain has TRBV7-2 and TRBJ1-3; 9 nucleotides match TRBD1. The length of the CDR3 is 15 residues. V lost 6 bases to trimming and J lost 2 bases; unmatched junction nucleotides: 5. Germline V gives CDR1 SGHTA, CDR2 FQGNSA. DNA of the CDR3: TGTGCCAGCAGTTTGGGACAGGGTACTGGAAACACCATATATTTT. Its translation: CASSLGQGTGNTIYF.

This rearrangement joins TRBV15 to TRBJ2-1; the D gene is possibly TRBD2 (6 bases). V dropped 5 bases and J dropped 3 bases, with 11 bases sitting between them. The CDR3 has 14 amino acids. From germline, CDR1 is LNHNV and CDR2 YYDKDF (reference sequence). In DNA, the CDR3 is TGTGCCACCAGCCCCCGGGACTTCTACAATGAGCAGTTCTTC. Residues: CATSPRDFYNEQFF.

CDR3 DNA: TGTGCCAGTAGCCTACAGGGAGAGGGTTCACCCCTCCACTTT. Residues: CASSLQGEGSPLHF. The genes are TRBV19 and TRBJ1-6; a weak D match, TRBD1 (6 bases). Trimming left V 6 bases short and J 9 bases short, with 15 bases between. The germline V gene has CDR1 LNHDA and CDR2 SQIVND (reference sequence). The CDR3 extends over 14 amino acids. Variable domain in full (rest from reference TRBV19 and TRBJ1-6): DGGITQSPKYLFRKEGQNVTLSCEQNLNHDAMYWYRQDPGQGLRLIYYSQIVNDFQKGDIAEGYSVSREKKESFPLTVTSAQKNPTAFYLCASSLQGEGSPLHFGNGTRLTVT.

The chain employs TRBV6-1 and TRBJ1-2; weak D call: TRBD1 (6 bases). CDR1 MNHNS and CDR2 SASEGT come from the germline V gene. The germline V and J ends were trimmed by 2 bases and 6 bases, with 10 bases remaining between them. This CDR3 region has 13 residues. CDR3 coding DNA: TGTGCCAGCAGTGAATCCCAGGGGCATGGCTACACCTTC. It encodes CASSESQGHGYTF.

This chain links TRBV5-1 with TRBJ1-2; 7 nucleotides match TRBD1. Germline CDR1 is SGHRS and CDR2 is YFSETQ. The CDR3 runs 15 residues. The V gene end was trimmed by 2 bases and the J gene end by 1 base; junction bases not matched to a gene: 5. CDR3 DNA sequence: TGCGCCAGCAGCTTTAGCGACAGGGATAACTATGGCTACACCTTC. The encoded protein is CASSFSDRDNYGYTF.

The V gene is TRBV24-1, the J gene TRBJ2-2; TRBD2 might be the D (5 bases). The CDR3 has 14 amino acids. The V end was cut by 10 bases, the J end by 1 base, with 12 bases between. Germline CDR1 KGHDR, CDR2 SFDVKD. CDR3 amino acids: CATAGRMNTGELFF. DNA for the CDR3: TGTGCCACGGCGGGCAGAATGAACACCGGGGAGCTGTTTTTT.

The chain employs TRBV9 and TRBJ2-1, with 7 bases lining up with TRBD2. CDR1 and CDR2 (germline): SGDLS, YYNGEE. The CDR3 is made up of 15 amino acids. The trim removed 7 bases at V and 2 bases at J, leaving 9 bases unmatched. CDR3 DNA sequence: TGTGCCAGCCCGAGCGGGACTGGCCCCTACAATGAGCAGTTCTTC. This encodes CASPSGTGPYNEQFF.

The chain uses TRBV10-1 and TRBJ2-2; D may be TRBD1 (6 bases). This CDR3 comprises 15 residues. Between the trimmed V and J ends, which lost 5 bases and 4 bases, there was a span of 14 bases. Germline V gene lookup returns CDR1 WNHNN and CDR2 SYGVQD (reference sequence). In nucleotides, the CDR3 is TGCGCCAGCAGTAAACTACAGGGTGGCACCGGGGAGCTGTTTTTT. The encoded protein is CASSKLQGGTGELFF.

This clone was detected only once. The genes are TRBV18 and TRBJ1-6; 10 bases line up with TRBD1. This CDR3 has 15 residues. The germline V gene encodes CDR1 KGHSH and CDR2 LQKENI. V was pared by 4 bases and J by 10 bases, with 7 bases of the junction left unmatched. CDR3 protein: CASSLGTGVDSPLHF. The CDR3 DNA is TGTGCCAGCTCACTCGGGACAGGGGTCGACTCACCCCTCCACTTT. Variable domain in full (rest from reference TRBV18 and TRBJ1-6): NAGVMQNPRHLVRRRGQEARLRCSPMKGHSHVYWYRQLPEEGLKFMVYLQKENIIDESGMPKERFSAEFPKEGPSILRIQQVVRGDSAAYFCASSLGTGVDSPLHFGNGTRLTVT.

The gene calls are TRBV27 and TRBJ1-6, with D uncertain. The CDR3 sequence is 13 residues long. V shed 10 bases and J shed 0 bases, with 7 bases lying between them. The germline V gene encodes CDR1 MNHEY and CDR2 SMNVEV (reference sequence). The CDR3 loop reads CAIGSSYNSPLHF. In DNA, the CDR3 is TGTGCCATAGGGAGCTCCTATAATTCACCCCTCCACTTT.

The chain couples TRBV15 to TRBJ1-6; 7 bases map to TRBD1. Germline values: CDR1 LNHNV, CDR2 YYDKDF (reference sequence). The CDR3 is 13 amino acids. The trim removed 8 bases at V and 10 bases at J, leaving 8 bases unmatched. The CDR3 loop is CATSRQGGSPLHF. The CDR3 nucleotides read TGTGCCACCTCCAGACAGGGAGGCTCACCCCTCCACTTT.

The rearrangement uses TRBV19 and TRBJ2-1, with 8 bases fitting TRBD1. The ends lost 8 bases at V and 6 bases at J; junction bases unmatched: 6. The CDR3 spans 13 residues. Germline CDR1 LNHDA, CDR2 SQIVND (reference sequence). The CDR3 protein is CASETTGGNEQFF. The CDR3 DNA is TGTGCCAGTGAGACTACAGGGGGCAATGAGCAGTTCTTC.